Detailed here is one TCR beta chain. Authors' methods: Amplification of reference gene primers provided the estimated nucleated cell counts. Sequencing was performed with immunoSEQ multiplex PCR; in TCRdb, only in-frame clones are kept and a portion is missing. V and J calls and clone size come straight from that table; D and trimming were deduced from the DNA. The data hold about 200,000 clones, with approximately 85% observed a single time. The sample comes from a study of blood T cell repertoires in COVID-19. Turning to the study itself: In each case, the material was cDNA or gDNA derived from T cells, B-cell-depleted T cells, or PBMCs.

This CDR3 spans 13 amino acids. The trim removed 6 bases at V and 5 bases at J, leaving 5 bases unmatched. CDR1 is MNHEY and CDR2 is SVGAGI in the germline V gene. The clonotype was recovered from a middle-aged man who had recovered from COVID-19. This chain joins TRBV6-5 and TRBJ2-7; 9 nucleotides align to TRBD1. Sequencing used PBMCs or T cells enriched from blood (not recorded which). The CDR3 region has the DNA TGTGCCAGCAGGTTGGACAGGGGCCACGAGCAGTACGTC. It encodes CASRLDRGHEQYV.